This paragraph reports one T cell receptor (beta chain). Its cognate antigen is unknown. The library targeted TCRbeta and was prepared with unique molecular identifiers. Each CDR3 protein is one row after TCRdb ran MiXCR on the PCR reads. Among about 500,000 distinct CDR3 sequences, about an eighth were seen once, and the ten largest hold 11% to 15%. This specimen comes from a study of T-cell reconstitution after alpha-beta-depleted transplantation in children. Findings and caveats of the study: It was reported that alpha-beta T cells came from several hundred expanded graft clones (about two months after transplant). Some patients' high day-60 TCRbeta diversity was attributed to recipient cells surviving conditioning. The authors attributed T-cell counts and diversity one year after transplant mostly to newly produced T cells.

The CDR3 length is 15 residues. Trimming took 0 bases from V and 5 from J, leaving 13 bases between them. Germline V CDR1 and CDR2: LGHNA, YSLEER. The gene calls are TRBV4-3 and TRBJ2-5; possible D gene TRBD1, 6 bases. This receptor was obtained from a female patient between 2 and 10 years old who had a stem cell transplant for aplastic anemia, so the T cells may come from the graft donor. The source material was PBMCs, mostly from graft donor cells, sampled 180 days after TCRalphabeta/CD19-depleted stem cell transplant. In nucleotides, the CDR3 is TGCGCCAGCAGCCAAGATTTACAGGGCTGGGAGACCCAGTACTTC. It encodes CASSQDLQGWETQYF.